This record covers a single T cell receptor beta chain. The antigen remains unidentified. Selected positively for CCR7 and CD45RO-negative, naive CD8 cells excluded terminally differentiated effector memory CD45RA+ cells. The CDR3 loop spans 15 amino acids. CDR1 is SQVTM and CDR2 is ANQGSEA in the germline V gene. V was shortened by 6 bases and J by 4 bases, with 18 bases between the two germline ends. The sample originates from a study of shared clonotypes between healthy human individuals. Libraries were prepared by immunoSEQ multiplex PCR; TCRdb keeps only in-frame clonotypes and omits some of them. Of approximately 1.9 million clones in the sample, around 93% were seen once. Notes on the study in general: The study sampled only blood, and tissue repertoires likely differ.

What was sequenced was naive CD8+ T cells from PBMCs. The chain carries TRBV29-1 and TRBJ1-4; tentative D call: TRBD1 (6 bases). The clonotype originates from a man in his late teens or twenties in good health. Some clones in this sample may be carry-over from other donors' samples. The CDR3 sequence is CSVVTGLVDNEKLFF. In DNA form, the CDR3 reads TGCAGCGTAGTTACAGGGCTCGTAGATAATGAAAAACTGTTTTTT.